Listed below are T cell receptor beta chains from one sample, sequenced in a study of CD8 T cells in ankylosing spondylitis. TCRdb fed the 5' RACE reads into MiXCR, producing one record per CDR3 protein. The sample carries 130,000 or so distinct CDR3 sequences, approximately 10% recorded once. The sequencing sample was made of blood, either unsorted or a sorted T cell fraction (not recorded which). These receptors originate from a female donor with ankylosing spondylitis or in good health (not recorded which). Both conserved end residues are trimmed from each CDR3. Clone size, where shown, is once, few, many, or a class for clones that have expanded.

clone size	V gene	J gene	CDR3 protein
few	TRBV28	TRBJ1-2	ASLTSRTASLKRGYT
few	TRBV12-3/TRBV12-4	TRBJ2-1	ASSPNLLGTYNEQF
many	TRBV5-5	TRBJ2-3	ASTSTSTDTQY
NA	TRBV7-9	TRBJ2-1	ASSWPSGEQF
many	TRBV7-8	TRBJ2-1	ASSYRRDSEQF
NA	TRBV2	TRBJ2-3	ASSETLAAGYTDTQY
NA	TRBV7-2	TRBJ2-5	ASSLVRGGIQETQY
many	TRBV20-1	TRBJ2-1	SARLGRGYNEQF
medium-sized	TRBV20-1	TRBJ1-3	SARTGAGNTIY
many	TRBV20-1	TRBJ2-7	SASANSYEQY
few	TRBV6-6	TRBJ2-1	ASGSHSRTEQF
NA	TRBV29-1	TRBJ2-5	SVPTDTQETQY
many	TRBV5-6	TRBJ2-2	ASSLYLEGAGELF
many	TRBV7-9	TRBJ1-1	ASSFTEVSTEAF
few	TRBV7-7	TRBJ2-7	ASSLVSGGEQY
NA	TRBV12-3/TRBV12-4	TRBJ1-1	ASSLGGPPEAF
many	TRBV20-1	TRBJ2-1	SARERPFAEQF
many	TRBV7-8	TRBJ2-1	ASSVDRAHEQF
few	TRBV10-3	TRBJ2-3	ATRTVSTDTQY
many	TRBV11-2	TRBJ1-1	ASTPGTEAF
many	TRBV29-1	TRBJ1-5	SVAMDGGNQPQH
many	TRBV20-1	TRBJ2-1	SASGEDRVAYNEQF
many	TRBV7-8	TRBJ1-1	ASSLGPDRWTEAF
many	TRBV18	TRBJ2-7	ASSPATGTLYEQY
many	TRBV28	TRBJ2-3	ASREGVADTQY
many	TRBV20-1	TRBJ1-6	SARVQGADSPLH
few	TRBV18	TRBJ2-3	ASSPPRQDKDTQY
many	TRBV20-1	TRBJ1-4	SARSTMSNEKLF
many	TRBV10-3	TRBJ2-7	ATTPSGGYEQY
few	TRBV7-9	TRBJ2-1	ASSPRPGQIYNEQF
many	TRBV11-3	TRBJ2-4	ASSPAGGSSGLRGKNIQY
few	TRBV7-3	TRBJ2-5	ASSVSGGGQETQY
NA	TRBV15	TRBJ2-2	ATSRERRQQHTGELF
many	TRBV20-1	TRBJ1-2	SARAGTSDYGYT
many	TRBV4-1	TRBJ1-1	ASSRGQGAGYTEAF
many	TRBV7-6	TRBJ1-1	ASSLALDLTEAF
NA	TRBV6-1	TRBJ1-1	ASSLRDSVLKAF
many	TRBV12-3/TRBV12-4	TRBJ2-5	ASSFRNQETQY
NA	TRBV5-1	TRBJ1-4	ASSLAGIEKLF
many	TRBV7-8	TRBJ2-1	ASSLGAGLDNEQF
many	TRBV29-1	TRBJ1-1	SVGGVEKTEAF